These T cell receptor beta chains were read from a single sample in a study of Graves' ophthalmopathy and Graves' hyperthyroidism. MiXCR was run by TCRdb on the multiplex PCR reads, yielding one entry per CDR3 protein. Found here are 900,000 to 1,200,000 distinct CDR3 sequences, 35% to 40% of them singletons; the top ten hold roughly 11%. Sequenced: peripheral blood or thyroid tissue (not recorded which). The receptor source for this set is an adult man with Graves' hyperthyroidism. Each CDR3 is given with its conserved first and last residue. D genes are given only for firm matches. A clone size is listed for some rows: how often the clone was seen (once, few, many), or a class if it is expanded.

D: TRBD1
V: TRBV7-8
J: TRBJ2-2
size: many
CDR3: CASSFRDRVGNTGELFF
DNA: TGTGCCAGCAGCTTCAGGGACAGGGTCGGGAACACCGGGGAGCTGTTTTTT

D: -
V: TRBV5-5
J: TRBJ1-1
size: many
CDR3: CASFRDTVAFF
DNA: TGTGCCAGTTTCCGGGACACGGTAGCTTTCTTT

D: -
V: TRBV4-2
J: TRBJ1-3
size: -
CDR3: CASSQGVSSGNTIYF
DNA: TGTGCCAGCAGCCAGGGGGTGAGCTCTGGAAACACCATATATTTT

D: TRBD2
V: TRBV7-2
J: TRBJ2-2
size: once
CDR3: CASSPPGSSGRANTGELFF
DNA: TGTGCCAGCAGCCCGCCTGGGTCTAGCGGGAGGGCGAACACCGGGGAGCTGTTTTTT

D: TRBD1
V: TRBV19
J: TRBJ1-6
size: -
CDR3: CASSIDPGQGNSPLHF
DNA: TGTGCCAGTAGTATAGATCCGGGACAGGGGAATTCACCCCTCCACTTT

D: -
V: TRBV20-1
J: TRBJ1-6
size: few
CDR3: CSLAGQGGSPLHF
DNA: TGCAGTTTAGCAGGCCAGGGTGGTTCACCCCTCCACTTT

D: -
V: TRBV7-9
J: TRBJ1-6
size: many
CDR3: CASSPPLGPQGSTLHF
DNA: TGTGCCAGCAGCCCGCCTTTGGGTCCGCAGGGGAGTACCCTCCACTTT

D: -
V: TRBV18
J: TRBJ1-5
size: -
CDR3: CASSPLTGDNQPQHF
DNA: TGTGCCAGCTCACCCCTAACAGGTGACAATCAGCCCCAGCATTTT

D: TRBD1
V: TRBV25-1
J: TRBJ1-2
size: -
CDR3: CASERTGRLYGYTF
DNA: TGTGCCAGCGAAAGGACAGGAAGATTGTATGGCTACACCTTC

D: -
V: TRBV29-1
J: TRBJ2-5
size: many
CDR3: CSVPILTEQETQYF
DNA: TGCAGCGTGCCCATCCTGACAGAACAAGAGACCCAGTACTTC

D: -
V: TRBV24-1
J: TRBJ2-3
size: -
CDR3: CATSARGAGGTDTQYF
DNA: TGTGCCACCAGTGCCCGGGGGGCGGGGGGCACAGATACGCAGTATTTT

D: -
V: TRBV4-3
J: TRBJ2-2
size: -
CDR3: CASSQDPPAGGSNTGELFF
DNA: TGCGCCAGCAGCCAAGATCCTCCCGCCGGGGGATCGAACACCGGGGAGCTGTTTTTT

D: -
V: TRBV20-1
J: TRBJ2-7
size: many
CDR3: CSAIQGTLPYEQYF
DNA: TGCAGTGCGATACAGGGGACTTTACCCTACGAGCAGTACTTC

D: TRBD1
V: TRBV12-3/TRBV12-4
J: TRBJ1-2
size: few
CDR3: CASSAQGYYGYTF
DNA: TGTGCCAGCAGTGCACAGGGGTACTATGGCTACACCTTC

D: TRBD1
V: TRBV15
J: TRBJ1-1
size: -
CDR3: CATSSLWTGLKPNTEAFF
DNA: TGTGCCACCAGCAGCTTATGGACAGGGCTAAAACCGAACACTGAAGCTTTCTTT

D: TRBD1
V: TRBV6-6
J: TRBJ1-6
size: -
CDR3: CASSYGDRGHNSPLHF
DNA: TGTGCCAGCAGTTACGGGGACAGGGGGCATAATTCACCCCTCCACTTT

D: TRBD2
V: TRBV9
J: TRBJ2-2
size: -
CDR3: CASSFTAGINTGELFF
DNA: TGTGCCAGCAGCTTTACAGCGGGGATCAACACCGGGGAGCTGTTTTTT

D: -
V: TRBV7-9
J: TRBJ1-2
size: -
CDR3: CASSPMGGPGYTF
DNA: TGTGCCAGCAGCCCAATGGGAGGGCCAGGCTACACCTTC

D: -
V: TRBV19
J: TRBJ2-5
size: -
CDR3: CASTDLRQETQYF
DNA: TGTGCCAGTACCGACTTAAGGCAAGAGACCCAGTACTTC

D: -
V: TRBV11-2
J: TRBJ2-7
size: many
CDR3: CASSLDHGPAYEQYF
DNA: TGTGCCAGCAGCTTAGATCATGGTCCAGCCTACGAGCAGTACTTC

D: TRBD1
V: TRBV20-1
J: TRBJ2-6
size: -
CDR3: CSAIRTGAGANVLTF
DNA: TGCAGTGCTATCCGGACAGGGGCTGGGGCCAACGTCCTGACTTTC

D: -
V: TRBV20-1
J: TRBJ2-5
size: -
CDR3: CSAHPTGQPLGYQETQYF
DNA: TGCAGTGCTCATCCTACCGGACAGCCACTAGGGTATCAAGAGACCCAGTACTTC

D: TRBD2
V: TRBV7-9
J: TRBJ2-6
size: many
CDR3: CASSVSGTSGSGANVLTF
DNA: TGTGCCAGCAGCGTATCCGGGACTAGCGGCTCTGGGGCCAACGTCCTGACTTTC

D: -
V: TRBV19
J: TRBJ1-5
size: few
CDR3: CASSISGPYSNQPQHF
DNA: TGTGCCAGTAGTATCAGTGGGCCGTATAGCAATCAGCCCCAGCATTTT

D: -
V: TRBV19
J: TRBJ1-6
size: few
CDR3: CASSKGHSPLHF
DNA: TGTGCCAGTAGTAAGGGGCATTCACCCCTCCACTTT

D: TRBD1
V: TRBV4-3
J: TRBJ1-2
size: many
CDR3: CASTQNRGQGYGYTF
DNA: TGCGCCAGCACCCAAAACAGGGGGCAGGGCTATGGCTACACCTTC

D: TRBD1
V: TRBV11-1
J: TRBJ1-3
size: -
CDR3: CASSYRPTGLNTIYF
DNA: TGTGCCAGCAGCTACCGACCGACAGGGCTGAACACCATATATTTT

D: TRBD2
V: TRBV7-6
J: TRBJ2-2
size: -
CDR3: CASSPGLAVNTGELFF
DNA: TGTGCCAGCAGCCCAGGACTAGCGGTGAACACCGGGGAGCTGTTTTTT

D: TRBD2
V: TRBV7-6
J: TRBJ2-2
size: many
CDR3: CASAGDTSNTGELFF
DNA: TGTGCCAGCGCGGGGGATACCTCGAACACCGGGGAGCTGTTTTTT

D: TRBD2
V: TRBV20-1
J: TRBJ2-2
size: -
CDR3: CSATGTGGLELFF
DNA: TGCAGTGCTACGGGGACGGGAGGGCTGGAGCTGTTTTTT

D: -
V: TRBV4-2
J: TRBJ2-7
size: -
CDR3: CASSQSPAGSYEQYF
DNA: TGTGCCAGCAGCCAGAGTCCCGCCGGTTCCTACGAGCAGTACTTC

D: -
V: TRBV5-1
J: TRBJ1-2
size: -
CDR3: CASSPGTTANYGYTF
DNA: TGCGCCAGCAGTCCCGGGACAACAGCTAACTATGGCTACACCTTC

D: TRBD1
V: TRBV20-1
J: TRBJ2-7
size: -
CDR3: CSARDPGQGSFDEQYF
DNA: TGCAGTGCTAGAGATCCGGGACAGGGCAGCTTTGACGAGCAGTACTTC